One sample yielded the 18 T cell receptor beta chains listed below, sequenced in a study of T cell changes during pregnancy in multiple sclerosis. Produced via immunoSEQ multiplex PCR; TCRdb's table is partial and in-frame only. The sample records 55,000 to 70,000 clones, about 93% being singletons. The starting material was CD4+ T cells from peripheral blood mononuclear cells, obtained after pregnancy. Receptor source: a female donor with multiple sclerosis, enrolled in a pregnancy study.

CDR3 region: CASSAHREWEYGYTF. As DNA, the CDR3 is TGTGCCAGTAGTGCCCACAGGGAGTGGGAGTATGGCTACACCTTC. The chain is built from TRBV19 and TRBJ1-2; TRBD1 might be the D (6 bases). In germline, CDR1 is LNHDA, CDR2 SQIVND (reference sequence). This CDR3 has 15 amino acids. Trimming removed 5 bases at V and 5 bases at J, with 18 bases between.

The chain couples TRBV7-2 to TRBJ2-7; 9 nucleotides line up with TRBD2. Per the germline V gene, CDR1 is SGHTA and CDR2 is FQGNSA. V lost 5 bases, J lost 2 bases, and 10 bases stayed unmatched. The CDR3 consists of 16 residues. The CDR3 sequence: CASSPQRLAGTYEQYF. CDR3 in DNA: TGTGCCAGCAGCCCCCAAAGGCTAGCGGGGACCTACGAGCAGTACTTC. Looking up the rest from reference TRBV7-2 and TRBJ2-7 gives the full variable domain: GAGVSQSPSNKVTEKGKDVELRCDPISGHTALYWYRQSLGQGLEFLIYFQGNSAPDKSGLPSDRFSAERTGGSVSTLTIQRTQQEDSAVYLCASSPQRLAGTYEQYFGPGTRLTVT.

V gene TRBV4-1 combines with J gene TRBJ2-1, with 11 bases that match TRBD2. The CDR3 is 17 amino acids. The trim removed 4 bases at V and 7 bases at J, leaving 12 bases unmatched. CDR1 is MGHRA, CDR2 YSYEKL, per germline. CDR3 nucleotide sequence: TGCGCCAGCAGCCGCCTCGTCACTAGCGGGAGCGGGAATGAGCAGTTCTTC. Translation: CASSRLVTSGSGNEQFF.

In its sample, this clone was seen once. V is TRBV7-6 and J is TRBJ1-1, with 7 bases lining up with TRBD1. Germline lookup yields CDR1 SGHVS and CDR2 FNYEAQ. The CDR3 has 14 amino acids. Trimming cost V 1 base and J 2 bases; bases outside gene matches: 1. The CDR3 DNA is TGTGCCAGCAGCTTAGGGGACAGCAACACTGAAGCTTTCTTT. It codes for CASSLGDSNTEAFF.

The rearrangement links TRBV27 to TRBJ1-2; D is unclear. The germline CDR1 and CDR2 sequences are MNHEY and SMNVEV (reference sequence). The CDR3 is 16 amino acids. Trimming cost V 3 bases and J 2 bases, with 16 bases left between them. CDR3 sequence: CASSFSPLTGNYGYTF. As DNA, the CDR3 is TGTGCCAGCAGTTTTTCCCCCCTGACTGGGAACTATGGCTACACCTTC.

The chain combines TRBV2 with TRBJ1-1; D perhaps matches TRBD1 (6 bases). The CDR3 loop spans 16 amino acids. The germline V and J ends were trimmed by 2 bases and 5 bases, with 18 bases remaining between them. In germline, CDR1 is SNHLY, CDR2 FYNNEI. The CDR3 nucleotides are TGTGCCAGCAGTGAACAACGGGACATGCTGGGGACTGAAGCTTTCTTT. Encoded protein: CASSEQRDMLGTEAFF.

In its sample, this clone was seen a few times. The rearrangement joins TRBV6-5 to TRBJ1-1; D may be TRBD1 (6 bases). The CDR3 covers 13 residues. Germline V CDR1 and CDR2: MNHEY, SVGAGI. V lost 6 bases, J lost 3 bases, and 11 bases lay in between. The CDR3 spells CASSLDRYTEAFF. Here the CDR3 DNA reads TGTGCCAGCAGCCTCGACAGGTACACTGAAGCTTTCTTT.

The chain links TRBV19 to TRBJ2-3, with TRBD1 matching 9 bases. In germline, CDR1 is LNHDA, CDR2 SQIVND (reference sequence). There are 16 residues in the CDR3. The V and J ends lost 3 bases and 0 bases, in that order; junction bases with no gene match: 4. DNA of the CDR3: TGTGCCAGTAGTATGGGGACAGGGACTAGCACAGATACGCAGTATTTT. Residues: CASSMGTGTSTDTQYF.

The V and J genes are TRBV27 and TRBJ2-7; maybe TRBD1 (5 bases). Per the germline V gene, CDR1 is MNHEY and CDR2 is SMNVEV (reference sequence). The length of the CDR3 is 13 residues. The V gene lost 5 bases and the J gene lost 6 bases, with 14 bases spanning the gap. The CDR3 reads CASSPQGLGEQYF. CDR3 bases: TGTGCCAGCAGTCCGCAGGGTTTGGGCGAGCAGTACTTC.

This chain links TRBV27 with TRBJ2-2; 7 bases agree with TRBD1. Trimming cost V 3 bases and J 5 bases; bases outside gene matches: 3. CDR1 and CDR2 from the germline V gene are MNHEY and SMNVEV (reference sequence). The CDR3 totals 14 residues. This chain's CDR3 is CASSFTQGTGELFF. The DNA for the CDR3 is TGTGCCAGCAGTTTTACACAGGGGACCGGGGAGCTGTTTTTT.

CDR3 in amino acids: CASSKETAAREQYF. The CDR3 nucleotides are TGTGCCAGCTCAAAGGAAACTGCCGCGCGGGAGCAGTACTTC. V and J are TRBV18 and TRBJ2-7, with unresolved D. The germline gives CDR1 KGHSH, CDR2 LQKENI. V lost 5 bases and J 7 bases, leaving 18 bases between the germline ends. The CDR3 has 14 amino acids.

The chain uses TRBV28 and TRBJ1-5, with a possible D match to TRBD1 (6 bases). Germline assignment: CDR1 MDHEN and CDR2 SYDVKM. The CDR3 has 15 amino acids. V shed 3 bases and J shed 4 bases, with 13 bases lying between them. CDR3 nucleotides: TGTGCCAGCAGTTTTGGCAGGGGACCTAATCAGCCCCAGCATTTT. This sequence encodes CASSFGRGPNQPQHF.

In DNA, the CDR3 is TGTGCCACCAGCAGAGATGAGTTCGGGGGGAGCTCCTACAATGAGCAGTTCTTC. This codes for CATSRDEFGGSSYNEQFF. The chain employs TRBV15 and TRBJ2-1, with 7 bases that match TRBD2. This CDR3 comprises 18 residues. The V and J ends lost 0 bases and 0 bases, in that order; junction bases with no gene match: 8. The V gene's germline CDR1 is LNHNV and CDR2 YYDKDF (reference sequence).

The chain combines TRBV5-1 with TRBJ2-1; D is ambiguous. The CDR3 length is 14 residues. Trimming removed 2 bases from V and 7 bases from J, with 13 bases in between. In germline, CDR1 is SGHRS, CDR2 YFSETQ. The CDR3 bases are TGCGCCAGCAGCTTCAAATCGGTGGTGAATGAGCAGTTCTTC. Translation gives CASSFKSVVNEQFF.

The chain employs TRBV27 and TRBJ2-5; 12 bases are a match to TRBD1. The CDR3 length is 17 residues. V lost 6 bases, J lost 5 bases, and 13 bases stayed unmatched. Looked up from germline, CDR1 is MNHEY and CDR2 is SMNVEV (reference sequence). CDR3 residues: CASSPVVGTGGWETQYF. The CDR3 coding sequence is TGTGCCAGCAGCCCAGTGGTAGGGACAGGGGGCTGGGAGACCCAGTACTTC.

The chain is built from TRBV28 and TRBJ1-1; 11 bases line up with TRBD1. CDR1 and CDR2 from the germline V gene are MDHEN and SYDVKM. Germline trimming cut 9 bases from V and 0 bases from J; bases unmatched to any gene: 6. CDR3 length: 15 residues. The CDR3 region has the DNA TGTGCCAGTAGTGGACAGGGGGCGTTGAACACTGAAGCTTTCTTT. Its translation: CASSGQGALNTEAFF.

This chain joins TRBV10-3 and TRBJ2-7; weak D call: TRBD1 (6 bases). This CDR3 contains 14 residues. Trimming removed 6 bases at V and 7 bases at J, with 19 bases between. The germline CDR1 and CDR2 sequences are ENHRY and SYGVKD. This chain's CDR3 is CAIRLGARAHEQYF. The CDR3, as DNA: TGTGCCATCAGGCTGGGGGCGAGGGCCCATGAGCAGTACTTC.

V usage is TRBV5-4 and J usage is TRBJ2-7; possibly TRBD2 for D (6 bases). V gave up 0 bases and J gave up 5 bases, with 9 bases separating them. This CDR3 comprises 13 residues. In germline, CDR1 is SGHNT, CDR2 YYREEE (reference sequence). CDR3 coding DNA: TGTGCCAGCAGCTTGGGGCTAGCGAACGAGCAGTACTTC. It codes for CASSLGLANEQYF.